This T cell receptor (beta chain) was found in a study of CD8+CD57+ T cells in acquired aplastic anemia. Looking at the study overall: Roughly 3.1 ug was the average amount of DNA from sorted CD4+ and CD8+ cells.

Whole-study results and caveats: Patients were compared with controls for CD8+ Simpson's diversity, and no significant difference emerged. Both patients and controls carried the same twenty-nine CD8+ CDR3 sequences.

Whoever was chosen for sequencing had shown CD8+CD57+ cell expansion by flow cytometry. Severe acquired aplastic anemia affected all patients. Genomic DNA templated the TCR beta VDJ and CDR3 profiling. TCRdb recomputed calls from the reads with MiXCR, one row per CDR3 protein. The profile covers over 150,000 distinct CDR3 sequences, with 47% appearing a single time and about 2.6% taken by the ten largest. Worth noting for this clonotype: Its antigen remains unknown.

Between the trimmed V and J ends, which lost 5 bases and 8 bases, there was a span of 13 bases. Germline V CDR1 and CDR2: SGHTA, FQGNSA. This CDR3 is built from 14 residues. The receptor was isolated from a human donor with aplastic anemia. Sequencing was carried out using sorted CD4+, CD8+, or CD8+CD57+ T cells (not recorded which) from PBMCs. V is TRBV7-2 and J is TRBJ1-6; D is possibly TRBD1 (6 bases). The chain's CDR3 is CASSRVGGDSPLHF. DNA for the CDR3: TGTGCCAGCAGCCGGGTCGGGGGCGATTCACCCCTCCACTTT.